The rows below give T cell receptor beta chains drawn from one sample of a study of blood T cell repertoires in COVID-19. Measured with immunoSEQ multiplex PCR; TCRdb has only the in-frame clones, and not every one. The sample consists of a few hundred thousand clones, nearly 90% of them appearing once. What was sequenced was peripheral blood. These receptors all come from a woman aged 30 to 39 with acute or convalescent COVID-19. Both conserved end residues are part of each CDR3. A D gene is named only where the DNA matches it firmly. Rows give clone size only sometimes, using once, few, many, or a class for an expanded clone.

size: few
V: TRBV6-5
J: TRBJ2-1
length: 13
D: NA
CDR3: CASSPHWGDEQFF
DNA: TGTGCCAGCAGTCCCCATTGGGGAGATGAGCAGTTCTTC

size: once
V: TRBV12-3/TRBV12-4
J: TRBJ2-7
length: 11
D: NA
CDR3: CASSLAFEQYF
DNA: TGTGCCAGCAGCCTAGCGTTCGAGCAGTACTTC

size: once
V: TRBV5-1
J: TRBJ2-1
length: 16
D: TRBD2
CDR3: CASSLTGLAHYNEQFF
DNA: TGCGCCAGCAGCTTGACAGGACTAGCCCACTACAATGAGCAGTTCTTC

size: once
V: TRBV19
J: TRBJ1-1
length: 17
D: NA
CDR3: CASSIQAGVFMNTEAFF
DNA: TGTGCCAGTAGTATACAGGCAGGGGTATTCATGAACACTGAAGCTTTCTTT

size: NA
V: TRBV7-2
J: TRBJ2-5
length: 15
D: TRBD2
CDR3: CASTLTSVMQETQYF
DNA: TGTGCCAGCACCCTAACTAGCGTAATGCAAGAGACCCAGTACTTC

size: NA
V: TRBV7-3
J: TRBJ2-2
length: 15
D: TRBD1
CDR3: CASSPWTGNTGELFF
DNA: TGTGCCAGCAGCCCGTGGACAGGCAACACCGGGGAGCTGTTTTTT

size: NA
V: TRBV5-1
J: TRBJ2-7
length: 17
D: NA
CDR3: CASSLDRGFDLNYEQYF
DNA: TGCGCCAGCAGCTTGGATAGAGGGTTCGACTTAAACTACGAGCAGTACTTC

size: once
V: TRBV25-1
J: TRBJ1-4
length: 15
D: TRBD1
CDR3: CASSEWDRKNEKLFF
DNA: TGTGCCAGCAGTGAATGGGACAGGAAGAATGAAAAACTGTTTTTT

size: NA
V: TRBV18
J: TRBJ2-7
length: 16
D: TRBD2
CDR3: CASSPPSAGGIYEQYF
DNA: TGTGCCAGCTCACCACCTTCCGCGGGAGGAATCTACGAGCAGTACTTC

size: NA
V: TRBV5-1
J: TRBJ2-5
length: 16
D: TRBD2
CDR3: CASSGTSGRLEETQYF
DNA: TGCGCCAGCAGCGGGACTAGCGGGAGATTGGAAGAGACCCAGTACTTC

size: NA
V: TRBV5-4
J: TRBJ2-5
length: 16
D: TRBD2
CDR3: CASSLELAGGGETQYF
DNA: TGTGCCAGCAGCTTGGAGCTAGCGGGAGGGGGAGAGACCCAGTACTTC

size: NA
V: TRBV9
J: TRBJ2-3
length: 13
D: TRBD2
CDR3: CASSVGREATQYF
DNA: TGTGCCAGCAGCGTAGGGCGGGAGGCTACGCAGTATTTT

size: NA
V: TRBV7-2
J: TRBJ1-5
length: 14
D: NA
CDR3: CASSSTGAVNPQHF
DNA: TGTGCCAGCAGCTCGACAGGTGCAGTCAACCCCCAGCATTTT

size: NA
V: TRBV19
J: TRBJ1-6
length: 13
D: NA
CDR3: CASSRDSGRALHF
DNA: TGTGCCAGTAGTAGAGACTCAGGGAGGGCCCTCCACTTT

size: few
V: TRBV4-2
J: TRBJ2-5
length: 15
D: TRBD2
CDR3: CASSQEGAAGGTQYF
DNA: TGTGCCAGCAGCCAAGAGGGGGCCGCGGGAGGGACCCAGTACTTC